These 19 T cell receptor beta chains were all obtained from the same sample, sequenced in a study of OX40 agonist ivuxolimab in advanced cancers. Library construction relied on the immunoSEQ multiplex PCR assay. The table comes from immuneACCESS by way of TCRdb, which keeps in-frame sequences with V and J called. Part of the clones is missing from these tables; in studies checked, under half for an unresolved V gene and the rest for unknown reasons. The sample contains 99,000 or so clones, 95% to 96% of them found a single time. Together, the top ten hold roughly 2.1% of the sample. Sequenced material: CD4+ or CD8+ T cells sorted from blood, taken in a trial of the OX40 agonist ivuxolimab. These receptor sequences come from an adult with an advanced solid tumor such as melanoma, head and neck, liver or kidney cancer.

The chain links TRBV2 to TRBJ2-2; D could derive from TRBD1 or TRBD2 (7 bases each). The CDR3 sequence is 17 residues long. Trimming took 2 bases from V and 4 from J, leaving 17 bases between them. The V gene's germline CDR1 is SNHLY and CDR2 FYNNEI. CDR3: CASSEIGEGAVTGELFF. CDR3 DNA sequence: TGTGCCAGCAGTGAAATTGGGGAGGGGGCGGTCACCGGGGAGCTGTTTTTT. The complete variable domain, with remaining parts taken from reference TRBV2 and TRBJ2-2, reads EPEVTQTPSHQVTQMGQEVILRCVPISNHLYFYWYRQILGQKVEFLVSFYNNEISEKSEIFDDQFSVERPDGSNFTLKIRSTKLEDSAMYFCASSEIGEGAVTGELFFGEGSRLTVL.

The chain employs TRBV28 and TRBJ1-2; D call uncertain. This CDR3 comprises 14 residues. Per germline, CDR1 MDHEN and CDR2 SYDVKM. The V end lost 4 bases, the J end lost 4 bases, and 13 bases lay between the germline ends. CDR3 amino acids: CASSSPRQGYGYTF. In nucleotides, the CDR3 is TGTGCCAGCAGTTCTCCCCGACAAGGCTATGGCTACACCTTC.

V gene TRBV27 combines with J gene TRBJ2-3; 8 bases align to TRBD2. The CDR3 contains 17 residues. V trimming: 1 base; J trimming: 2 bases; junction bases outside the gene matches: 8. CDR1 and CDR2 from the germline V gene are MNHEY and SMNVEV (reference sequence). The CDR3 sequence: CASSLLQPGLDTDTQYF. As DNA, the CDR3 is TGTGCCAGCAGTTTATTACAACCGGGACTAGACACAGATACGCAGTATTTT.

The J gene is TRBJ2-3, the V gene TRBV6-6; the D is unclear. V lost 2 bases to trimming and J lost 6 bases, with 6 bases between them. The CDR3 is 12 residues long. Germline V lookup: CDR1 MNHNY, CDR2 SVGAGI (reference sequence). The CDR3 loop reads CASSYPGDTQYF. The CDR3 DNA reads TGTGCCAGCAGTTACCCCGGGGATACGCAGTATTTT.

This clone was detected once. V is TRBV6-1 and J is TRBJ1-5; no clear D gene. Germline V gene sequence: CDR1 MNHNS, CDR2 SASEGT. The CDR3 is 14 amino acids. V was cut by 10 bases and J by 4 bases, with 17 bases left in between. CDR3 sequence reads: CATLAVKGNQPQHF. The CDR3 nucleotides read TGTGCCACCTTGGCAGTTAAGGGAAATCAGCCCCAGCATTTT.

The chain recombines TRBV9 with TRBJ2-7; 7 nucleotides align to TRBD1. CDR3 length: 14 amino acids. CDR1 and CDR2 (germline): SGDLS, YYNGEE. V lost 4 bases, J lost 2 bases, and 6 bases stayed unmatched. CDR3 DNA: TGTGCCAGCAGCTTCCGGGACAGCCCCTACGAGCAGTACTTC. The encoded protein is CASSFRDSPYEQYF.

This chain connects TRBV7-6 to TRBJ1-4, with D perhaps TRBD1 (6 bases). Trimming pared 7 bases from V and 5 bases from J, leaving 14 bases between. CDR1 is SGHVS and CDR2 is FNYEAQ in the germline V gene. CDR3 size: 14 residues. The CDR3 sequence: CASNPGQANEKLFF. The DNA of the CDR3 is TGTGCCAGCAATCCGGGACAAGCAAATGAAAAACTGTTTTTT.

Written as DNA, the CDR3 is TGCGCCAGCAGCCAAGATGAGGGGACAACGGGAATCTATGGCTACACCTTC. Its translation: CASSQDEGTTGIYGYTF. The V call is TRBV4-1, the J call TRBJ1-2, with D maybe TRBD1 (6 bases). This CDR3 is built from 17 residues. Trimming took 0 bases from V and 4 from J, leaving 18 bases between them. The germline V gene has CDR1 MGHRA and CDR2 YSYEKL.

V and J are TRBV30 and TRBJ2-5, with 7 positions matching TRBD1. Germline lookup yields CDR1 GTSNPN and CDR2 SVGIG (reference sequence). V trimming: 5 bases; J trimming: 5 bases; junction bases outside the gene matches: 5. This CDR3 spans 12 amino acids. The CDR3 loop is CAWSTGRETQYF. The DNA for the CDR3 is TGTGCCTGGTCGACAGGGCGGGAGACCCAGTACTTC.

This clone has only one observation. This sequence joins TRBV11-2 and TRBJ1-1, with a weak D call TRBD1 (5 bases). Per the germline V gene, CDR1 is SGHAT and CDR2 is FQNNGV. CDR3 length equals 15 residues. V gave up 1 base and J gave up 1 base, with 10 bases separating them. The CDR3 DNA follows: TGTGCCAGCAGCTTAGGGGGCAGGGCGAACACTGAAGCTTTCTTT. Its protein product is CASSLGGRANTEAFF. The whole variable domain, remainder taken from reference TRBV11-2 and TRBJ1-1, is EAGVAQSPRYKIIEKRQSVAFWCNPISGHATLYWYQQILGQGPKLLIQFQNNGVVDDSQLPKDRFSAERLKGVDSTLKIQPAKLEDSAVYLCASSLGGRANTEAFFGQGTRLTVV.

The J gene is TRBJ1-4, the V gene TRBV27; D unclear. Germline values: CDR1 MNHEY, CDR2 SMNVEV (reference sequence). The V gene lost 5 bases and the J gene lost 8 bases, with 15 bases spanning the gap. This CDR3 region has 14 residues. The CDR3 DNA reads TGTGCCAGCAGTAACCTTAACAGCTTGGAAAAACTGTTTTTT. This encodes CASSNLNSLEKLFF.

The chain combines TRBV9 with TRBJ2-2; D is tentatively TRBD1 or TRBD2 (5 bases each). This CDR3 contains 18 residues. V was pared by 0 bases and J by 1 base, with 16 bases between. Germline V CDR1 and CDR2: SGDLS, YYNGEE. CDR3 coding DNA: TGTGCCAGCAGCGTAGAGAGGGGCTCGGCGGTGAACACCGGGGAGCTGTTTTTT. It specifies CASSVERGSAVNTGELFF. Full variable domain (outside the CDR3, taken from reference TRBV9 and TRBJ2-2): DSGVTQTPKHLITATGQRVTLRCSPRSGDLSVYWYQQSLDQGLQFLIQYYNGEERAKGNILERFSAQQFPDLHSELNLSSLELGDSALYFCASSVERGSAVNTGELFFGEGSRLTVL.

The chain uses TRBV23-1 and TRBJ2-5; D unresolved. TRBV23-1 is an ORF, and what it does is uncertain. This CDR3 is 13 amino acids long. V lost 3 bases and J lost 5, with 10 bases in between. The CDR3 DNA reads TGCGCCAGCAGTCACTCGTCCCCGGAGACCCAGTACTTC. Its translation is CASSHSSPETQYF.

The chain joins TRBV5-6 to TRBJ2-3; a weak D match, TRBD1 (6 bases). CDR1 is SGHDT and CDR2 is YYEEEE in the germline V gene. V dropped 6 bases and J dropped 3 bases, with 17 bases sitting between them. The CDR3 is made up of 15 amino acids. CDR3 amino acids: CASNIKQGGTDTQYF. Here the CDR3 DNA reads TGTGCCAGCAACATCAAACAGGGTGGAACAGATACGCAGTATTTT.

The chain couples TRBV7-6 to TRBJ2-1; no firm D call. The CDR3 is made up of 14 amino acids. The germline V gene has CDR1 SGHVS and CDR2 FNYEAQ. V gave up 1 base and J gave up 6 bases, with 10 bases separating them. CDR3 residues: CASSLGSFINEQFF. The CDR3 bases are TGTGCCAGCAGCTTAGGGAGTTTTATCAATGAGCAGTTCTTC.

This clone was observed once. The chain links TRBV21-1 to TRBJ1-2; TRBD1 was called by the table and not checked on the DNA. TRBV21-1 is designated a pseudogene. The CDR3 is 18 amino acids. The CDR3 nucleotides read TGTGCCAGCAGCAAAGTTACCCGCACTGACAGGGGTGGCTATGGCTACACCTTC. It codes for CASSKVTRTDRGGYGYTF.

The genes are TRBV6-5 and TRBJ2-7; D may be TRBD1 or TRBD2 (5 bases each). Germline V CDR1 and CDR2: MNHEY, SVGAGI. The CDR3 length is 14 residues. Trimming left V 4 bases short and J 2 bases short, with 12 bases between. The CDR3 loop is CASSSWDLAYEQYF. CDR3 coding DNA: TGTGCCAGCAGTTCTTGGGACCTAGCCTACGAGCAGTACTTC.

Here the CDR3 reads CASSNTDTQYF. CDR3 sequence (DNA): TGTGCCAGTAGTAACACAGATACGCAGTATTTT. The chain is built from TRBV19 and TRBJ2-3; unclear D gene. Trimming took 4 bases from V and 2 from J, leaving 1 base between them. The length of the CDR3 is 11 residues. Per germline, CDR1 LNHDA and CDR2 SQIVND (reference sequence).

The V gene is TRBV11-2, the J gene TRBJ2-3; 11 bases are shared with TRBD1. The CDR3 sequence is 15 residues long. Per germline, CDR1 SGHAT and CDR2 FQNNGV. The V and J ends lost 6 bases and 2 bases, in that order; junction bases with no gene match: 4. This CDR3 reads CASSGQGAVTDTQYF. CDR3 nucleotides: TGTGCCAGCAGTGGACAGGGGGCAGTCACAGATACGCAGTATTTT.